This entry concerns a single T cell receptor (beta chain). This clone was counted between two and nine times. It lacks a known antigen. Base qualities are not provided; no much larger clone lies one nucleotide away. The sample comes from a study of Ad26.COV2.S vaccination and SARS-CoV-2 variants (dated by TCRdb to the early 2020s). About the full investigation: Vaccine-arm donors were drawn from COV1001, a multicentre, randomized, double-blind, placebo-controlled phase I-IIa trial of Ad26.COV2.S in healthy adults. Blinding of investigators to trial group allocation was maintained during experiments and outcome assessment. The specificity and breadth of SARS-CoV-2-reactive T cell receptors after Ad26.COV2.S vaccination were assessed by TCRbeta repertoire sequencing. Ad26.COV2.S was administered intramuscularly at a dose of 5x10^10 or 1x10^11 viral particles, either as one shot or as two shots given 56 days apart. Trial participants were randomized into five groups of five, in which low-dose or high-dose Ad26.COV2.S was given once or twice, or placebo was given on both occasions. A total of approximately 30 samples were included in the TCR-sequenced set, comprising around 19 Ad26.COV2.S vaccine recipients, 5 placebo recipients and 8 SARS-CoV-2 convalescent individuals. General findings and caveats noted by the study authors: It was noted by the authors that total T cell responses may have been underestimated by the TCR breadth and depth analyses. Comparing responses between vaccine doses or regimens was not something the study was powered to do. Higher spike-specific TCR breadth was observed in Ad26.COV2.S recipients than in placebo recipients (P = 0.0014). Vaccine and placebo recipients had similar non-spike TCR breadth, a finding consistent with the vaccine containing only spike. After vaccination, substantial breadth of spike-specific CD8+ and CD4+ T cell responses was reported.

The treatment or condition label corresponds to: roughly 20 received Ad26.COV2.S at low or high dose, single or two shots; roughly 5 received placebo; per-sample allocation not given. For vaccine and placebo recipients, repertoires were sequenced using samples collected on day 63 after the first injection. In Cohort 1b, around 25 adults aged 18-55 years were enrolled at a single site in Boston, USA, between 29 July and 7 August 2020. Ad26.COV2.S consisted of a replication-incompetent adenovirus type 26 vector by which a prefusion-stabilized SARS-CoV-2 spike protein from the original Wuhan strain was expressed. The immunoSEQ Assay was used to sequence TCRbeta CDR3 regions. After extraction, genomic DNA underwent amplification by bias-controlled multiplex PCR, followed by high-throughput sequencing. The paper's data handling went like this. To quantify the absolute abundance of each unique TCRbeta CDR3 region, sequences were collapsed and filtered. T cell fraction was estimated by normalization of TCRbeta template counts to usable DNA, with usable DNA being measured through amplification of reference genes present in all nucleated cells. Repertoire TCRs were annotated as SARS-CoV-2-specific when V gene, CDR3 amino acid sequence and J gene were exactly matched to a known reactive TCR set. The reference SARS-CoV-2 TCR set was derived from MIRA and filtered for enrichment in COVID-19-positive ImmuneCODE repertoires, a step that removed public or cross-reactive TCRs. Using the MIRA antigens, annotated TCRs were further analysed by specific ORF or by position within an ORF. Breadth was defined as annotated unique rearrangements over total unique productive rearrangements; depth was the summed frequency of those rearrangements. Two-sided Wilcoxon rank-sum tests were applied when comparing TCR breadth between groups. Here the immuneACCESS table is served through TCRdb, limited to in-frame sequences with V and J called. Missing clones are a known gap in these copies; in checked studies unresolved V genes cover under half, and the rest lacks a known reason. Clonal size and the V and J genes are those of that table, whereas D and trimming came from the DNA. This sample holds approximately 420,000 clones; around 87% were observed only once. Clones ranked in the top ten supply 3.6% of the sample.

V drops 3 bases and J drops 4 bases, leaving 13 bases in between. The germline V gene (reference sequence) yields MNHEY for CDR1 and SMNVEV for CDR2. Spanning cysteine to phenylalanine, the CDR3 consists of 14 amino acids. CDR3 DNA is the only sequence kept; it has 42 bases, read in frame from the first base. This chain is built from TRBV27 and TRBJ2-7; a tentative D call is TRBD1 (6 bases match). This material consisted of peripheral blood, taken in a trial of Ad26.COV2.S vaccine versus placebo. This TCR was recovered from a person aged 18 to 59 who received the Ad26.COV2.S COVID-19 vaccine or a placebo. The CDR3 protein is CASSLRGGAYEQYF. In nucleotides, the sequence is TGTGCCAGCAGTTTGAGAGGGGGAGCTTACGAGCAGTACTTC.